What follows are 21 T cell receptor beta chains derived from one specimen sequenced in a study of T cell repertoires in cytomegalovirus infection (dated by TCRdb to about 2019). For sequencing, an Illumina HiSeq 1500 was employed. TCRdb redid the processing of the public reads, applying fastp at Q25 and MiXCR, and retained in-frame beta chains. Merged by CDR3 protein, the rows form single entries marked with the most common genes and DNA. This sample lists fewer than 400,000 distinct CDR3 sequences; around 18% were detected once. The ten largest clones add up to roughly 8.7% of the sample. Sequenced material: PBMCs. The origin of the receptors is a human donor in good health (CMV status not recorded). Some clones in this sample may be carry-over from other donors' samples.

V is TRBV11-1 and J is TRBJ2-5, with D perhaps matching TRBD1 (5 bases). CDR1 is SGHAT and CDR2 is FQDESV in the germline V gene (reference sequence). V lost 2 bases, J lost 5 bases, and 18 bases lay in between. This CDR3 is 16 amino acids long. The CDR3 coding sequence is TGTGCCAGCAGCTTATCTCCTTCTAGGGGCACGGAGACCCAGTACTTC. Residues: CASSLSPSRGTETQYF.

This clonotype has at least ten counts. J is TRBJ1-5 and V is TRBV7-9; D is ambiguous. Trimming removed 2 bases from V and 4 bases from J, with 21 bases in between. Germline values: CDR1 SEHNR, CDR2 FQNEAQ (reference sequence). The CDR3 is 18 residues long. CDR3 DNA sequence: TGTGCCAGCAGCTTACTGCGCGGCCGCCACAGCGGGAATCAGCCCCAGCATTTT. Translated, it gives CASSLLRGRHSGNQPQHF. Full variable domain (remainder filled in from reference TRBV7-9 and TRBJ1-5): DTGVSQNPRHKITKRGQNVTFRCDPISEHNRLYWYRQTLGQGPEFLTYFQNEAQLEKSRLLSDRFSAERPKGSFSTLEIQRTEQGDSAMYLCASSLLRGRHSGNQPQHFGDGTRLSIL.

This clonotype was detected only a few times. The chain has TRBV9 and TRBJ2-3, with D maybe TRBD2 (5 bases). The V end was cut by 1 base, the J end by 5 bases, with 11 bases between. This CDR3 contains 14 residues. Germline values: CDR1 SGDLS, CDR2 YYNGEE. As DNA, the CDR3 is TGTGCCAGCAGCGTACGAGGACGGGAAGATACGCAGTATTTT. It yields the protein CASSVRGREDTQYF.

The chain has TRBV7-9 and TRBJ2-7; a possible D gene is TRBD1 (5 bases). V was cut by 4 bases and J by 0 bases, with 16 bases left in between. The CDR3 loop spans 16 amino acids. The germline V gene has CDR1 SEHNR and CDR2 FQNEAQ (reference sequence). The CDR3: CASSSTDPIHSYEQYF. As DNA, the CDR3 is TGTGCCAGCAGCTCGACAGACCCGATCCACTCCTACGAGCAGTACTTC.

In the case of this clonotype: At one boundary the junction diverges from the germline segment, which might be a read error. Here the CDR3 reads CSVEGDEANTDTQYF. Here the CDR3 DNA reads TGCAGCGTGGAAGGTGACGAGGCGAACACAGATACGCAGTATTTT. The rearrangement links TRBV29-1 to TRBJ2-3; no clear D. Germline loops: CDR1 SQVTM, CDR2 ANQGSEA. CDR3 size: 15 residues.

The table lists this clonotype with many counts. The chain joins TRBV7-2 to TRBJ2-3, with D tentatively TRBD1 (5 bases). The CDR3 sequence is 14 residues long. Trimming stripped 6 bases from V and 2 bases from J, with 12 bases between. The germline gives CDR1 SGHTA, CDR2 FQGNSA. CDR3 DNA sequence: TGTGCCAGCAGAAGAGACAGAGCCACAGATACGCAGTATTTT. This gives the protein CASRRDRATDTQYF.

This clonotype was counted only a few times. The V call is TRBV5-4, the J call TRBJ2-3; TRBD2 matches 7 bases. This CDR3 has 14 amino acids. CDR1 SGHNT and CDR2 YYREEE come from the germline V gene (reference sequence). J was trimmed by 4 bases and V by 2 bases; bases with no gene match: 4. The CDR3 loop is CASSLAGSPDTQYF. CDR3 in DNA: TGTGCCAGCAGCTTAGCGGGAAGTCCAGATACGCAGTATTTT.

The CDR3 protein is CSAADSTDTQYF. In DNA, the CDR3 is TGCAGTGCTGCGGACAGCACAGATACGCAGTATTTT. The V and J genes are TRBV20-1 and TRBJ2-3; the D is unclear. V shed 5 bases and J shed 0 bases, with 6 bases lying between them. CDR1 and CDR2 from the germline V gene are DFQATT and SNEGSKA (reference sequence). The CDR3 has 12 residues.

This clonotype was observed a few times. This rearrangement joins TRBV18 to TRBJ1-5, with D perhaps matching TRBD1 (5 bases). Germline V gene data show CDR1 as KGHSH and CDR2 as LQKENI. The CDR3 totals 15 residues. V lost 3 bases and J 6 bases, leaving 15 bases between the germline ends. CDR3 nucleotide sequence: TGTGCCAGCTCACCTAAGGGACTTGGGCCTCAGCCCCAGCATTTT. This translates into CASSPKGLGPQPQHF.

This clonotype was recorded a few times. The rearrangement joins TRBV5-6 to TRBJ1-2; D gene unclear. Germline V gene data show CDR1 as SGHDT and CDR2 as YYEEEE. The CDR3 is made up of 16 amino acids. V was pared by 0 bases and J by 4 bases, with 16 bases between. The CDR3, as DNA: TGTGCCAGCAGCTTGGCCGAGACGGACGTACGCTATGGCTACACCTTC. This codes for CASSLAETDVRYGYTF.

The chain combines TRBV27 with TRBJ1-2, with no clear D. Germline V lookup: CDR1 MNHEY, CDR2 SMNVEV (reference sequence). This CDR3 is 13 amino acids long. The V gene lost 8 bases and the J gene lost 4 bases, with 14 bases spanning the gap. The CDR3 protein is CASGPSAVYGYTF. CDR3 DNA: TGTGCCAGCGGCCCTTCGGCAGTCTATGGCTACACCTTC.

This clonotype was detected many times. Here the CDR3 reads CASSLAAGRRNEQFF. The CDR3 DNA reads TGTGCCAGCAGCTTAGCCGCCGGCAGGAGGAATGAGCAGTTCTTC. The chain links TRBV7-8 to TRBJ2-1; TRBD2 is a possible D gene (5 bases). Germline V gene sequence: CDR1 SGHVS, CDR2 FQNEAQ. The ends were cut back, 0 bases at V and 7 bases at J, with 13 bases in the middle. The CDR3 extends over 15 amino acids.

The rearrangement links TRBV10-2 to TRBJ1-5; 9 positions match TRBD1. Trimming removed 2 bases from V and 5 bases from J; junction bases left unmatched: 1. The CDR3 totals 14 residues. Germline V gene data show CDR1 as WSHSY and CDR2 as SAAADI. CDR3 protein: CASSEDRGYQPQHF. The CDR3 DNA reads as TGCGCCAGCAGTGAGGACAGGGGGTATCAGCCCCAGCATTTT.

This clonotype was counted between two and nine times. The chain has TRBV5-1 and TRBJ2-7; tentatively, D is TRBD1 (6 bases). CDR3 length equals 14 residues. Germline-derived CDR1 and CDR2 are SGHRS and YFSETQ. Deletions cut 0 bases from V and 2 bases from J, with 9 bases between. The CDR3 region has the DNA TGCGCCAGCAGCTTGGAAGACAGGACCTACGAGCAGTACTTC. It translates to CASSLEDRTYEQYF.

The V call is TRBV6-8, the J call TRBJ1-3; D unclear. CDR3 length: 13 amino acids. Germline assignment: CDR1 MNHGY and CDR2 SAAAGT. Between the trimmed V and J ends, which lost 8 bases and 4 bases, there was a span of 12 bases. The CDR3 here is CASGRVSGNTIYF. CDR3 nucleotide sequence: TGTGCCAGCGGTAGGGTTTCGGGAAACACCATATATTTT.

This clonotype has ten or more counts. The CDR3 sequence: CASSPHGLIPYNEQFF. The CDR3 bases are TGTGCCAGCAGCCCCCACGGGCTCATCCCCTACAATGAGCAGTTCTTC. V and J are TRBV7-9 and TRBJ2-1; D gene unclear. V lost 5 bases and J lost 2, with 16 bases in between. This CDR3 has 16 amino acids. CDR1 SEHNR and CDR2 FQNEAQ come from the germline V gene (reference sequence).

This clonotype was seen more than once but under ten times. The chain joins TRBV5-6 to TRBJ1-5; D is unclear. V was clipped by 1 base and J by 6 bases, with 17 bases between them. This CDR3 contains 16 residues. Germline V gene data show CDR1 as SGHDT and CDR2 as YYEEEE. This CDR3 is CASSLRARRGTQPQHF. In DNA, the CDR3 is TGTGCCAGCAGCTTGAGGGCCAGGCGAGGCACTCAGCCCCAGCATTTT.

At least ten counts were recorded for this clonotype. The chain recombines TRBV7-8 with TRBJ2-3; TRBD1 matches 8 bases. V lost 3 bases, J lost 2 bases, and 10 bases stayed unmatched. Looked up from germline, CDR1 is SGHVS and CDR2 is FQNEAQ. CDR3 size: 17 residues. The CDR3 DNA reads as TGTGCCAGCAGCTTCGGCCGGGACAGGTCAAACACAGATACGCAGTATTTT. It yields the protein CASSFGRDRSNTDTQYF.

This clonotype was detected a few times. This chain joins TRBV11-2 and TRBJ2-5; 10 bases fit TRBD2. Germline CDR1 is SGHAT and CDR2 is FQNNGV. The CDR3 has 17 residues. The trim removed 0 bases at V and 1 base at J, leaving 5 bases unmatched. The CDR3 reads CASSLDRASGGQETQYF. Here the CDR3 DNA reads TGTGCCAGCAGCTTAGATCGGGCTAGCGGGGGCCAAGAGACCCAGTACTTC. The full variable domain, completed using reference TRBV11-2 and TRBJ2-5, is EAGVAQSPRYKIIEKRQSVAFWCNPISGHATLYWYQQILGQGPKLLIQFQNNGVVDDSQLPKDRFSAERLKGVDSTLKIQPAKLEDSAVYLCASSLDRASGGQETQYFGPGTRLLVL.

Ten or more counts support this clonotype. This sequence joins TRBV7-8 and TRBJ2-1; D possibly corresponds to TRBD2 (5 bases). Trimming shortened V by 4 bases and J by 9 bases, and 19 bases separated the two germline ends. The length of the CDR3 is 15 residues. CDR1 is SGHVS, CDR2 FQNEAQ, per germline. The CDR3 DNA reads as TGTGCCAGCAGCTCCCCCCCCGCTAGCATAGGTGAGCAGTTCTTC. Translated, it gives CASSSPPASIGEQFF.

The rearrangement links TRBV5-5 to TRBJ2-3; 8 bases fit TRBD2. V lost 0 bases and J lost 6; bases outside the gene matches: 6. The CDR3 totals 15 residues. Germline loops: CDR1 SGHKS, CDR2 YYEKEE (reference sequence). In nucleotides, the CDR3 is TGTGCCAGCAGCTTGGGGACTAGCAGTGGGGATACGCAGTATTTT. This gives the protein CASSLGTSSGDTQYF.